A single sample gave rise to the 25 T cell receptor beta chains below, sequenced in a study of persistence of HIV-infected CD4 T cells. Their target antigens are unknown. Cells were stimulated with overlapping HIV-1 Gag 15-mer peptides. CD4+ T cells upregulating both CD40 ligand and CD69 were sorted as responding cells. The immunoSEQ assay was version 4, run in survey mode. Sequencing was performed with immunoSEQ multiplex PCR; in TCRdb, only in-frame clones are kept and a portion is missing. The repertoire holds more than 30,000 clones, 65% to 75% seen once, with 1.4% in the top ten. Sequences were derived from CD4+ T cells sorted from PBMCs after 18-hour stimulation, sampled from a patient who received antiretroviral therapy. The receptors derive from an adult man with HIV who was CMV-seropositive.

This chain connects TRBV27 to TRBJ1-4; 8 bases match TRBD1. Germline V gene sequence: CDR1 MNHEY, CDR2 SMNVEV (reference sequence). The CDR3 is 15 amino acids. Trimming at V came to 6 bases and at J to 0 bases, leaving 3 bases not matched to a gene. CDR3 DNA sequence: TGTGCCAGCAGGCCAGGGGGCCCAACTAATGAAAAACTGTTTTTT. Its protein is CASRPGGPTNEKLFF. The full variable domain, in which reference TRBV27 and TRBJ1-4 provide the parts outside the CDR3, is EAQVTQNPRYLITVTGKKLTVTCSQNMNHEYMSWYRQDPGLGLRQIYYSMNVEVTDKGDVPEGYKVSRKEKRNFPLILESPSPNQTSLYFCASRPGGPTNEKLFFGSGTQLSVL.

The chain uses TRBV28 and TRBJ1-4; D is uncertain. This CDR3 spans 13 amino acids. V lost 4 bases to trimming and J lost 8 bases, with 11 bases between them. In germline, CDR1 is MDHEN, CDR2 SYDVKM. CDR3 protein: CASSSPREEKLFF. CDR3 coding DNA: TGTGCCAGCAGTTCGCCCCGTGAGGAAAAACTGTTTTTT.

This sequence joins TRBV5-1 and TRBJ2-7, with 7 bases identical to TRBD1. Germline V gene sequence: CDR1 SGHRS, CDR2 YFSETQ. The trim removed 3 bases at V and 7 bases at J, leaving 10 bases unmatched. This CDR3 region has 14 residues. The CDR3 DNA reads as TGCGCCAGCAGCTGGGGACAGCGAGGGGAAGAGCAGTACTTC. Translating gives CASSWGQRGEEQYF.

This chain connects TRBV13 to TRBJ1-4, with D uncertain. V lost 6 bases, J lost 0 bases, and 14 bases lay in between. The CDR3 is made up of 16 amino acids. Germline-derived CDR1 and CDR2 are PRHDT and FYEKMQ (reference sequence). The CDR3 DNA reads TGTGCCAGCAGTCGAAAGGACGGAGCAACTAATGAAAAACTGTTTTTT. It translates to CASSRKDGATNEKLFF.

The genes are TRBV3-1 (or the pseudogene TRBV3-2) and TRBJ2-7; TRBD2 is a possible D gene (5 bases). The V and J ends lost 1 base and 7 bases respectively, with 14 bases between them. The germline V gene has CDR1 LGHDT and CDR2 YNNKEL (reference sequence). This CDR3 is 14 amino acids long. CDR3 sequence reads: CASSQGRLPGEQYF. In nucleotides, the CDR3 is TGTGCCAGCAGCCAAGGGCGCCTCCCGGGGGAGCAGTACTTC.

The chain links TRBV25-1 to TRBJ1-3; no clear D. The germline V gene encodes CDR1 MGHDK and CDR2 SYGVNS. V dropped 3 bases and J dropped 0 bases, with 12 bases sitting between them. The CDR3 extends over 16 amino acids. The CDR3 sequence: CASSDPGSSSGNTIYF. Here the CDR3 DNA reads TGTGCCAGCAGTGACCCGGGGTCCAGCTCTGGAAACACCATATATTTT.

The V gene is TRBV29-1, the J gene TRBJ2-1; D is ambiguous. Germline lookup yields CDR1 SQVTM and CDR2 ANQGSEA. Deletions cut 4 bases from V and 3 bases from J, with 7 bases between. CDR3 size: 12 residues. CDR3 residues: CSVAQLYNEQFF. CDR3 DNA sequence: TGCAGCGTTGCACAGCTCTACAATGAGCAGTTCTTC.

CDR3 nucleotides: TGTGCCAGTAGTTCCCGGGGACTCAACGCGGGTCAGCCCCAGCATTTT. Amino acid sequence: CASSSRGLNAGQPQHF. The chain joins TRBV19 to TRBJ1-5, with D possibly being TRBD1 (5 bases). Germline loops: CDR1 LNHDA, CDR2 SQIVND (reference sequence). The length of the CDR3 is 16 residues. V lost 5 bases and J lost 6, with 20 bases in between.

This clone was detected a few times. CDR3 loop: CASTRGNIQYF. The CDR3 coding sequence is TGTGCCAGTACCCGAGGGAACATTCAGTACTTC. The rearrangement links TRBV19 to TRBJ2-4, with D perhaps TRBD2 (5 bases). The CDR3 contains 11 residues. Trimming left V 7 bases short and J 7 bases short, with 8 bases between. The V gene's germline CDR1 is LNHDA and CDR2 SQIVND (reference sequence). The full variable domain, rest sourced from reference TRBV19 and TRBJ2-4, is DGGITQSPKYLFRKEGQNVTLSCEQNLNHDAMYWYRQDPGQGLRLIYYSQIVNDFQKGDIAEGYSVSREKKESFPLTVTSAQKNPTAFYLCASTRGNIQYFGAGTRLSVL.

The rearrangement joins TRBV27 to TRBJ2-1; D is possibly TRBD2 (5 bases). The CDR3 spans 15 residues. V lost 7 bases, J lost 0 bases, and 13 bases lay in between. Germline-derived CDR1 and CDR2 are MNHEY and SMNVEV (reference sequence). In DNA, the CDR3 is TGTGCCAGCATCTTACGGGGTTCCTCCTACAATGAGCAGTTCTTC. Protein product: CASILRGSSYNEQFF.

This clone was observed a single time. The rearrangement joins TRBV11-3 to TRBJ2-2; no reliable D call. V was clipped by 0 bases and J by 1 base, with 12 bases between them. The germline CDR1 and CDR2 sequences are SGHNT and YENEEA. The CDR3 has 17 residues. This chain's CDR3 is CASSLDSGRRNTGELFF. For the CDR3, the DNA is TGTGCCAGCAGCTTAGATTCGGGCAGGAGGAACACCGGGGAGCTGTTTTTT.

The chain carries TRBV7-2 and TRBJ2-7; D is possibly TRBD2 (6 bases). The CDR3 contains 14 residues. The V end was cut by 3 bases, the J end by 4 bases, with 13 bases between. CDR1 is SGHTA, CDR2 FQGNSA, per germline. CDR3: CASSLGSGWYEQYF. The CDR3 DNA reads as TGTGCCAGCAGCTTGGGTAGCGGATGGTACGAGCAGTACTTC. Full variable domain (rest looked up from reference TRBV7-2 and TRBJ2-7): GAGVSQSPSNKVTEKGKDVELRCDPISGHTALYWYRQSLGQGLEFLIYFQGNSAPDKSGLPSDRFSAERTGGSVSTLTIQRTQQEDSAVYLCASSLGSGWYEQYFGPGTRLTVT.

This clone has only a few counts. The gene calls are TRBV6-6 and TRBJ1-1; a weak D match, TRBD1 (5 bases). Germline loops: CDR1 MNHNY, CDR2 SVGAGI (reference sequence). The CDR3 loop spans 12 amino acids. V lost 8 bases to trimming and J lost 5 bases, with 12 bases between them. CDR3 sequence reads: CASGLRETEAFF. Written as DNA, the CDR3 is TGTGCCAGCGGCCTCAGGGAAACTGAAGCTTTCTTT.

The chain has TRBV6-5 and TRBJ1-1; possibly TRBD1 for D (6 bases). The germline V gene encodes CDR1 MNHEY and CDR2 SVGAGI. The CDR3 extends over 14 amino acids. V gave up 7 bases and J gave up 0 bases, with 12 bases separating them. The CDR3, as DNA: TGTGCCAGCATCAAAGGGGGATTGAACACTGAAGCTTTCTTT. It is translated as CASIKGGLNTEAFF.

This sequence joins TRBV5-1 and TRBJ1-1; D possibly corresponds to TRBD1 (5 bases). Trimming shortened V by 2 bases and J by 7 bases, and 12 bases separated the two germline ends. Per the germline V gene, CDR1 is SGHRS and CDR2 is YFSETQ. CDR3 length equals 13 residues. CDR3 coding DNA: TGCGCCAGCAGCTTCGGAGGGGCCCGTGAAGCTTTCTTT. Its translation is CASSFGGAREAFF.

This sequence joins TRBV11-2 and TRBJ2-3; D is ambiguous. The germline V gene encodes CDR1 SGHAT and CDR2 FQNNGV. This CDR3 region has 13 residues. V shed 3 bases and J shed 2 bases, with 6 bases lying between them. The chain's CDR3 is CASSLGYTDTQYF. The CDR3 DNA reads TGTGCCAGCAGCTTGGGTTACACAGATACGCAGTATTTT.

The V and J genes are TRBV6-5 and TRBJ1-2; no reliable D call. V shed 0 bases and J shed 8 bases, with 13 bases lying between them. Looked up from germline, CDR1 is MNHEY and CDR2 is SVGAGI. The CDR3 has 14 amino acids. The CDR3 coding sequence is TGTGCCAGCAGTTACTCGGGAAAAGGGAAGGGCTACACCTTC. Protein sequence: CASSYSGKGKGYTF.

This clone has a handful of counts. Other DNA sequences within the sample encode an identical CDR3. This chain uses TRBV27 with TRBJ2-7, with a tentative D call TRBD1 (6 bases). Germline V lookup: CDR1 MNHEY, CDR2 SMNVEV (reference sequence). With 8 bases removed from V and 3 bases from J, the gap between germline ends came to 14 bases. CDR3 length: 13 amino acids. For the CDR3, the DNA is TGTGCCAGCCGACCGACAGGAAACTACGAGCAGTACTTC. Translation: CASRPTGNYEQYF.

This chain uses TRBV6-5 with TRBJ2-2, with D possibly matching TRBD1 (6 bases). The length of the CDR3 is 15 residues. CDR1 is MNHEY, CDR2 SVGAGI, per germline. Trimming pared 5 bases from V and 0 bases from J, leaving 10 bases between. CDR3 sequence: CASSRTETNTGELFF. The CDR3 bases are TGTGCCAGCAGTCGGACAGAGACGAACACCGGGGAGCTGTTTTTT.

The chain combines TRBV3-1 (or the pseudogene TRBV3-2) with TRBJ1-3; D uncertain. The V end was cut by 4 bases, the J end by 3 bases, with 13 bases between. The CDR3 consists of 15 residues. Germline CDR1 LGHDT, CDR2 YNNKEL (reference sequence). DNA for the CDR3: TGTGCCAGCAGCCCCCCGGGCGGCTTTGGAAACACCATATATTTT. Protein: CASSPPGGFGNTIYF.

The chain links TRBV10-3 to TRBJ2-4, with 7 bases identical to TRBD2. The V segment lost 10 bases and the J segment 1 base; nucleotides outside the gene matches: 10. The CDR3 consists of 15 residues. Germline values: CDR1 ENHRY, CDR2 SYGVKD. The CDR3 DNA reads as TGTGCCACCGGGGTGGGTAGCGGGGCCAAAAACATTCAGTACTTC. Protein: CATGVGSGAKNIQYF.

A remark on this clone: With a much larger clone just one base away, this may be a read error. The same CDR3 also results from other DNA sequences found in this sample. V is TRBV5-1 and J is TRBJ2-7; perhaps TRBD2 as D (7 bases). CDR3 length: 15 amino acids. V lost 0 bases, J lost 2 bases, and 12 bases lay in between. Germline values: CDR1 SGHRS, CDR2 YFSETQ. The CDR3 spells CASSLEGGGAYEQYF. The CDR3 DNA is TGCGCCAGCAGCTTGGAGGGGGGGGGTGCCTACGAGCAGTACTTC.

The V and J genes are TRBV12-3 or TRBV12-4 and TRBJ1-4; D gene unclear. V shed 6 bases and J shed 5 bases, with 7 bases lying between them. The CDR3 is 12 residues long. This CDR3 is CASSPGNEKLFF. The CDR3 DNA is TGTGCCAGCAGCCCAGGCAATGAAAAACTGTTTTTT.

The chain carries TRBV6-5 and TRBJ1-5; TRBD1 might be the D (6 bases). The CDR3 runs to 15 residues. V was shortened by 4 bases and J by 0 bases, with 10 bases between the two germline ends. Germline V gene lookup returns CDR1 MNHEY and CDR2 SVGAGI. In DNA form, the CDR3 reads TGTGCCAGCAGTTGGGGGGCCGGTAGCAATCAGCCCCAGCATTTT. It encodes CASSWGAGSNQPQHF.

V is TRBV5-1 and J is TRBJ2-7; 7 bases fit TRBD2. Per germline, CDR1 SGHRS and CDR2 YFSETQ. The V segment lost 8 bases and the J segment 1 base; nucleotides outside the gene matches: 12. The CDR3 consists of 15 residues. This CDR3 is CASAGDPPASYEQYF. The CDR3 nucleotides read TGCGCCAGTGCGGGGGACCCCCCAGCGTCCTACGAGCAGTACTTC.